Here is one T cell receptor (beta chain) with its context. This CDR3 comprises 15 residues. Germline CDR1 is MNHNY and CDR2 is SVGAGI (reference sequence). The V gene lost 3 bases and the J gene lost 2 bases, with 11 bases spanning the gap. The data derive from a study of CD8 T cells in Susac syndrome. It was with random hexamers that roughly 0.45 to 1 ug RNA was reverse transcribed. TCRdb itself ran the immunoSEQ multiplex PCR reads through MiXCR, one entry per CDR3 protein. The repertoire holds 53,000 or so distinct CDR3 sequences, 80% to 95% seen once, with 0.5% to 0.6% in the top ten. The sample was CD8+ T cells from PBMCs. The sequence came from a human donor in good health. This sequence joins TRBV6-6 and TRBJ2-1; D call uncertain. The CDR3 sequence: CASSYRTVAYNEQFF. The CDR3 DNA reads TGTGCCAGCAGTTATCGGACCGTCGCCTACAATGAGCAGTTCTTC.